The T cell receptor (beta chain) under discussion was sequenced for a study of T cell changes during pregnancy in multiple sclerosis. The repertoire was sequenced with immunoSEQ multiplex PCR; TCRdb's copy has only in-frame clones and lacks some. The sample lists about 68,000 clones, under 95% occurring once. This CDR3 has 15 residues. Germline lookup yields CDR1 KGHSH and CDR2 LQKENI. Trimming took off 5 bases at V and 0 bases at J, with 14 bases between the two ends. The chain carries TRBV18 and TRBJ2-7; D unresolved. The TCR comes from a female donor in good health, enrolled as a control in a pregnancy study. The sequenced sample was peripheral blood, obtained in the second trimester of pregnancy. CDR3 loop: CASSTNQHSSYEQYF. The CDR3 bases are TGTGCCAGCTCAACGAATCAACACAGCTCCTACGAGCAGTACTTC.